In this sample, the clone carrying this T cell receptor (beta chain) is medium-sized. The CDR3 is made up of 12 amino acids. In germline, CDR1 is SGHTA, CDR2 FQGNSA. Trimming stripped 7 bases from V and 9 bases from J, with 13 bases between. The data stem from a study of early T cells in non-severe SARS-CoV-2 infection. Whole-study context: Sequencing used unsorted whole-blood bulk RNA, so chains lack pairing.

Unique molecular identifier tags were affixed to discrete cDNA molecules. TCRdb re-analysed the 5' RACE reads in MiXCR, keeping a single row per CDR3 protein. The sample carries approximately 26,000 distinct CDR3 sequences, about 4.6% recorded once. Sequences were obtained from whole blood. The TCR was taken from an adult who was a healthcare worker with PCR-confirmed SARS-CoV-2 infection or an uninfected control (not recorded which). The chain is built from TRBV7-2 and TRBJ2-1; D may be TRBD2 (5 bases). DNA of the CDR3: TGTGCCAGCACCTTGGGCCGGGGTGAGCAGTTCTTC. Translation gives CASTLGRGEQFF.